This T cell receptor beta chain was identified in a study of TIL therapy for anti-PD-1-resistant metastatic lung cancer. The immunoSEQ assay was v3. The data were produced by immunoSEQ multiplex PCR, yet TCRdb's version contains in-frame clones alone and is incomplete. Here the sample spans tens of thousands of clones, approximately 83% being singletons. Findings of the study overall: After infusion, TIL clonotypes partly replaced peripheral T cells and declined over months. The cohort had more treatment-naive, never-smoker and oncogene-addicted patients than typical.

The time point was: pre-treatment sample, taken before nivolumab and TIL therapy. A word on this clone: No antigen is known for it.

The CDR3 is 11 residues long. V dropped 7 bases and J dropped 5 bases, with 12 bases sitting between them. The germline V gene encodes CDR1 DFQATT and CDR2 SNEGSKA (reference sequence). The gene calls are TRBV20-1 and TRBJ2-7; no clear D. The source material was blood, sampled at baseline. The receptor was derived from a person between 30 and 79 years old with non-small cell lung cancer. The CDR3 spells CSVSGANEQYF. The CDR3 coding sequence is TGCAGTGTCTCAGGAGCGAACGAGCAGTACTTC.